This TCR beta chain was retrieved from a study of response to subunit inactivated influenza vaccine. V was cut by 8 bases and J by 8 bases, with 16 bases left in between. This CDR3 has 12 residues. The V gene's germline CDR1 is GTSNPN and CDR2 SVGIG (reference sequence). This clonotype has just a few counts. Its cognate antigen is unknown. TCRdb passed the RT-PCR reads through MiXCR, listing each CDR3 protein once. The data hold around 540,000 distinct CDR3 sequences, with 10% to 15% observed a single time. Findings and limits, study-wide: It was suggested by the authors that few new T cells are recruited by each seasonal influenza vaccination.

The sequence came from a man aged 45 to 65 who received an inactivated influenza vaccine. The sequences come from PBMCs from blood, collected on the day of vaccination. The genes are TRBV30 and TRBJ2-1; maybe TRBD1 (6 bases). DNA of the CDR3: TGTGCCGGGACCAGAGGGGGTGATGAGCAGTTCTTC. Encoded protein: CAGTRGGDEQFF.